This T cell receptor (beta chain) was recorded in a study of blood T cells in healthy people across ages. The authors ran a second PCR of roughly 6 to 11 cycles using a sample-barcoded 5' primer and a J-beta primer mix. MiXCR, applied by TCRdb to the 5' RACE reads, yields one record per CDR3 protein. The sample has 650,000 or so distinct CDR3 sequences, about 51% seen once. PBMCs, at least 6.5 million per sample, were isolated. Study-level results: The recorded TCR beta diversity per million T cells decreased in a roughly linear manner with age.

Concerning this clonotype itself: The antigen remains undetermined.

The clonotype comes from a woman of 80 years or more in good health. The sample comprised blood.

CDR3 sequence: CAWSRGLAGGYEQYF. The CDR3 DNA reads as TGTGCCTGGTCCCGGGGGCTAGCGGGAGGCTACGAGCAGTACTTC. V usage is TRBV30 and J usage is TRBJ2-7; 11 nucleotides agree with TRBD2. The germline CDR1 and CDR2 sequences are GTSNPN and SVGIG (reference sequence). This CDR3 has 15 residues. With V trimmed by 5 bases and J by 3 bases, 9 bases remained unmatched.